The clone carrying this T cell receptor beta chain was recorded a few times. Its antigen remains unidentified. The data belong to a study of T-cell memory formation after mild COVID-19. TCR alpha and TCR beta cDNA libraries carrying sample barcodes and UMIs were produced by 5'RACE using constant-segment primers. TCRdb reprocessed the 5' RACE reads via MiXCR and lists one record per CDR3 protein. The sample holds around 300,000 distinct CDR3 sequences, approximately 20% seen once. Whole-study findings and limits: CD4+ clones that contracted lay mainly in CM and EM; CD8+ ones lay in EMRA. A balance of CD4 and CD8 characterized clones contracting day 15 to 85, whereas later expanders leaned CD4+. Clonal second-wave expansions that peaked on day 37 had unconfirmed SARS-CoV-2 specificity.

This CDR3 region has 12 residues. V was trimmed by 0 bases and J by 7 bases, leaving 9 bases between them. Germline lookup yields CDR1 GTSNPN and CDR2 SVGIG (reference sequence). The chain is built from TRBV30 and TRBJ1-1, with D possibly TRBD1 on 6 matching bases. The specimen sequenced was PBMCs or a T cell subset sorted from them (not recorded which). The TCR sequence derives from a man younger than 35 who had mild COVID-19 (a few samples of this study predate the infection). Cell type and time point are not known. CDR3 coding DNA: TGTGCCTGGAGTGTCCAGGGGATTGAAGCTTTCTTT. This encodes CAWSVQGIEAFF.